One sample yielded the 32 T cell receptor beta chains listed below, sequenced in a study of T cell responses to AZD1222 COVID-19 vaccine. Some clones are missing from TCRdb's copy, which holds only in-frame ones; the method was immunoSEQ multiplex PCR. The sample has 100,000 or so clones; 85% to 90% are singletons. Here the sequenced sample was peripheral blood, taken on day 0 of AZD1222 vaccination. These receptors were obtained from an adult in good health.

CDR3 sequence reads: CSVGPSTGELFF. The CDR3 region has the DNA TGCAGCGTTGGCCCAAGTACCGGGGAGCTGTTTTTT. The chain has TRBV29-1 and TRBJ2-2; D remains ambiguous. Trimming shortened V by 4 bases and J by 5 bases, and 8 bases separated the two germline ends. The CDR3 sequence is 12 residues long. Germline assignment: CDR1 SQVTM and CDR2 ANQGSEA.

This chain connects TRBV5-1 to TRBJ2-3; a weak D match, TRBD1 (5 bases). Per the germline V gene, CDR1 is SGHRS and CDR2 is YFSETQ. This CDR3 is built from 13 residues. V lost 4 bases and J 3 bases, leaving 9 bases between the germline ends. CDR3 bases: TGCGCCAGCAGCCAGGGTTTTACAGATACGCAGTATTTT. Translation gives CASSQGFTDTQYF.

V and J are TRBV5-1 and TRBJ2-3; 9 positions agree with TRBD1. There are 15 residues in the CDR3. CDR1 SGHRS and CDR2 YFSETQ come from the germline V gene. V lost 1 base to trimming and J lost 4 bases; unmatched junction nucleotides: 4. The CDR3 sequence: CASSLLGQGADTQYF. CDR3 coding DNA: TGCGCCAGCAGCTTGTTGGGACAGGGAGCAGATACGCAGTATTTT. Variable domain in full (rest from reference TRBV5-1 and TRBJ2-3): KAGVTQTPRYLIKTRGQQVTLSCSPISGHRSVSWYQQTPGQGLQFLFEYFSETQRNKGNFPGRFSGRQFSNSRSEMNVSTLELGDSALYLCASSLLGQGADTQYFGPGTRLTVL.

The chain combines TRBV4-3 with TRBJ2-5; TRBD2 matches at 11 bases. The CDR3 length is 18 residues. Germline CDR1 LGHNA, CDR2 YSLEER. V dropped 1 base and J dropped 1; count of bases not matched to a gene: 8. CDR3 sequence (DNA): TGCGCCAGCAGCCAAGGGACCTTTAGCGGGGGGGCCCAAGAGACCCAGTACTTC. Translation: CASSQGTFSGGAQETQYF.

V and J are TRBV21-1 and TRBJ2-1. TRBV21-1 is annotated as a pseudogene. This CDR3 spans 11 amino acids. CDR3 sequence reads: CARPQGVEQFF. In nucleotides, the CDR3 is TGTGCCAGACCTCAGGGAGTTGAGCAGTTCTTC.

This chain connects TRBV4-2 to TRBJ1-1, with a tentative D call TRBD1 (5 bases). The CDR3 covers 14 residues. V lost 4 bases to trimming and J lost 0 bases, with 9 bases between them. Per germline, CDR1 LGHNA and CDR2 YNFKEQ. Written as DNA, the CDR3 is TGTGCCAGCAGCCGAGAGGGGATGAACACTGAAGCTTTCTTT. This translates into CASSREGMNTEAFF.

The genes are TRBV13 and TRBJ2-5; no firm D call. Germline values: CDR1 PRHDT, CDR2 FYEKMQ (reference sequence). This CDR3 is 12 amino acids long. V was shortened by 4 bases and J by 5 bases, with 8 bases between the two germline ends. The chain's CDR3 is CASSSVWETQYF. The CDR3, as DNA: TGTGCCAGCAGCTCGGTTTGGGAGACCCAGTACTTC.

V and J are TRBV4-1 and TRBJ2-7, with D possibly TRBD1 on 5 matching bases. CDR1 MGHRA and CDR2 YSYEKL come from the germline V gene. With 0 bases removed from V and 5 bases from J, the gap between germline ends came to 14 bases. CDR3 length: 15 residues. The CDR3 DNA reads TGCGCCAGCAGCCAAGAGGTCGGCAGGGTCAACGAGCAGTACTTC. Translating gives CASSQEVGRVNEQYF.

This clone was seen a few times. The chain uses TRBV4-3 and TRBJ2-3; TRBD2 agrees at 10 bases. Germline values: CDR1 LGHNA, CDR2 YSLEER. The V and J ends lost 1 base and 2 bases, in that order; junction bases with no gene match: 6. The CDR3 spans 17 residues. The CDR3 DNA reads TGCGCCAGCAGCCAAGCGGTACTAGCGGGACCCACAGATACGCAGTATTTT. Translated, it gives CASSQAVLAGPTDTQYF.

The V gene is TRBV19, the J gene TRBJ2-3, with D possibly matching TRBD2 (7 bases). CDR1 LNHDA and CDR2 SQIVND come from the germline V gene (reference sequence). This CDR3 is 15 amino acids long. The V and J ends lost 4 bases and 0 bases respectively, with 11 bases between them. The CDR3 spells CASSNAGASTDTQYF. The CDR3 DNA follows: TGTGCCAGTAGTAATGCGGGGGCTAGCACAGATACGCAGTATTTT.

Only one count was recorded for this clone. The CDR3: CASSRPDRFYGYTF. The CDR3 DNA is TGTGCCAGTAGTAGACCGGACAGGTTCTATGGCTACACCTTC. The genes are TRBV19 and TRBJ1-2, with 7 bases aligning to TRBD1. The CDR3 length is 14 residues. Germline V gene sequence: CDR1 LNHDA, CDR2 SQIVND (reference sequence). V lost 4 bases to trimming and J lost 4 bases; unmatched junction nucleotides: 6.

The rearrangement uses TRBV5-1 and TRBJ1-4; the D gene is possibly TRBD1 (5 bases). The CDR3 runs 17 residues. Germline V gene lookup returns CDR1 SGHRS and CDR2 YFSETQ. Trimming shortened V by 0 bases and J by 3 bases, and 15 bases separated the two germline ends. The CDR3 loop reads CASSLDTTGLPNEKLFF. DNA of the CDR3: TGCGCCAGCAGCTTGGATACTACAGGTTTGCCTAATGAAAAACTGTTTTTT.

This chain connects TRBV6-2 or TRBV6-3 to TRBJ1-1, with D unclear. CDR1 and CDR2 (germline): MNHEY, SVGEGT. The CDR3 spans 15 residues. V was trimmed by 5 bases and J by 0 bases, leaving 13 bases between them. As DNA, the CDR3 is TGTGCCAGCAGTCAACGCCGTATCATGAACACTGAAGCTTTCTTT. Its translation is CASSQRRIMNTEAFF.

CDR3 bases: TGTGCCAGCAGCTTAGGGGTCGCGAGCTCCTACAATGAGCAGTTCTTC. Amino acid sequence: CASSLGVASSYNEQFF. V is TRBV7-2 and J is TRBJ2-1; no clear D. This CDR3 has 16 residues. V was shortened by 1 base and J by 0 bases, with 10 bases between the two germline ends. The germline gives CDR1 SGHTA, CDR2 FQGNSA.

V and J are TRBV19 and TRBJ1-1; 7 bases align to TRBD1. The V gene end was trimmed by 1 base and the J gene end by 4 bases; junction bases not matched to a gene: 6. Germline V CDR1 and CDR2: LNHDA, SQIVND (reference sequence). This CDR3 contains 15 residues. CDR3 nucleotide sequence: TGTGCCAGTAGTATAGCGGGACAGCAACTCACTGAAGCTTTCTTT. Protein product: CASSIAGQQLTEAFF. The full variable domain, in which reference TRBV19 and TRBJ1-1 provide the parts outside the CDR3, is DGGITQSPKYLFRKEGQNVTLSCEQNLNHDAMYWYRQDPGQGLRLIYYSQIVNDFQKGDIAEGYSVSREKKESFPLTVTSAQKNPTAFYLCASSIAGQQLTEAFFGQGTRLTVV.

V is TRBV10-3 and J is TRBJ1-4; D is undetermined. V lost 8 bases and J lost 0, with 7 bases in between. The germline CDR1 and CDR2 sequences are ENHRY and SYGVKD. CDR3 length: 13 amino acids. CDR3 region: CAIAGATNEKLFF. The CDR3 coding sequence is TGTGCCATCGCCGGGGCAACTAATGAAAAACTGTTTTTT.

The rearrangement links TRBV29-1 to TRBJ2-3; no firm D call. The CDR3 contains 12 residues. Trimming removed 5 bases at V and 6 bases at J, with 12 bases between. In germline, CDR1 is SQVTM, CDR2 ANQGSEA. For the CDR3, the DNA is TGCAGCGTTCATATAACGGTCGATACGCAGTATTTT. Translating gives CSVHITVDTQYF.

This rearrangement joins TRBV9 to TRBJ1-1; TRBD1 might be the D (6 bases). V was pared by 8 bases and J by 0 bases, with 11 bases between. From germline, CDR1 is SGDLS and CDR2 YYNGEE. CDR3 size: 13 residues. CDR3 residues: CASTGRMNTEAFF. DNA of the CDR3: TGTGCCAGTACAGGGAGAATGAACACTGAAGCTTTCTTT.

The V and J genes are TRBV2 and TRBJ2-7, with 15 bases lining up with TRBD2. CDR3 length: 17 amino acids. Per germline, CDR1 SNHLY and CDR2 FYNNEI. With 6 bases clipped from V and 0 bases from J, the junction kept 6 bases outside the gene matches. This chain's CDR3 is CASRRTSGGVSSYEQYF. CDR3 bases: TGTGCCAGCAGGAGGACTAGCGGGGGGGTCTCCTCCTACGAGCAGTACTTC.

This rearrangement joins TRBV4-3 to TRBJ2-1, with D possibly being TRBD2 (6 bases). Deletions cut 1 base from V and 3 bases from J, with 16 bases between. CDR3 length: 17 amino acids. Germline V gene sequence: CDR1 LGHNA, CDR2 YSLEER. CDR3 coding DNA: TGCGCCAGCAGCCAAGTTTCTCAAGCGGGCATCTACAATGAGCAGTTCTTC. As protein: CASSQVSQAGIYNEQFF.

This sequence joins TRBV19 and TRBJ1-4, with D possibly being TRBD1 (5 bases). Trimming removed 3 bases at V and 2 bases at J, with 13 bases between. The germline gives CDR1 LNHDA, CDR2 SQIVND (reference sequence). The CDR3 runs to 16 residues. The CDR3 coding sequence is TGTGCCAGTAGTATTGGAGGTGGGGCCACTAATGAAAAACTGTTTTTT. It is translated as CASSIGGGATNEKLFF.

This chain connects TRBV18 to TRBJ2-3; 11 nucleotides match TRBD1. V was clipped by 4 bases and J by 4 bases; unmatched bases: 10. The CDR3 contains 17 residues. Germline V lookup: CDR1 KGHSH, CDR2 LQKENI. CDR3 nucleotide sequence: TGTGCCAGCTCACTGCACCGGACAGGGGGCAGTGCAGATACGCAGTATTTT. As protein: CASSLHRTGGSADTQYF.

This clone was detected only once. This rearrangement joins TRBV6-5 to TRBJ2-4, with D possibly TRBD1 on 5 matching bases. Trimming pared 8 bases from V and 7 bases from J, leaving 6 bases between. The germline V gene has CDR1 MNHEY and CDR2 SVGAGI. This CDR3 is built from 10 residues. CDR3 region: CASGANIQYF. The CDR3 region has the DNA TGTGCCAGCGGGGCGAACATTCAGTACTTC.

The J gene is TRBJ1-3, the V gene TRBV28; D may be TRBD1 (5 bases). Per the germline V gene, CDR1 is MDHEN and CDR2 is SYDVKM. Trimming pared 3 bases from V and 2 bases from J, leaving 14 bases between. The CDR3 runs 16 residues. The CDR3 spells CASSFGARLAGNTIYF. In DNA form, the CDR3 reads TGTGCCAGCAGTTTCGGGGCGAGATTAGCTGGAAACACCATATATTTT.

This sequence joins TRBV5-1 and TRBJ2-3; no reliable D call. Looked up from germline, CDR1 is SGHRS and CDR2 is YFSETQ. V dropped 4 bases and J dropped 5 bases, with 5 bases sitting between them. The CDR3 consists of 11 residues. Here the CDR3 DNA reads TGCGCCAGCAGCAATGGAGATACGCAGTATTTT. Translation gives CASSNGDTQYF.

The V gene is TRBV6-2 or TRBV6-3, the J gene TRBJ2-1; the D is unclear. The CDR3 has 14 amino acids. V was trimmed by 0 bases and J by 6 bases, leaving 9 bases between them. Germline V gene lookup returns CDR1 MNHEY and CDR2 SVGEGT. The CDR3 protein is CASSYSSRSNEQFF. The CDR3 nucleotides are TGTGCCAGCAGTTACTCGAGCAGGAGCAATGAGCAGTTCTTC.

This clone was recorded once. The rearrangement links TRBV3-1 (or the pseudogene TRBV3-2) to TRBJ2-7, with TRBD1 matching over 9 bases. The CDR3 length is 13 residues. V was pared by 1 base and J by 12 bases, with 7 bases of the junction left unmatched. Germline V gene data show CDR1 as LGHDT and CDR2 as YNNKEL (reference sequence). CDR3 bases: TGTGCCAGCAGCCAAGTACCGGGGACAGGGACGTACTTC. It is translated as CASSQVPGTGTYF.

This sequence joins TRBV15 and TRBJ1-3, with D possibly being TRBD1 (5 bases). The CDR3 runs to 15 residues. Trimming stripped 6 bases from V and 2 bases from J, with 14 bases between. Germline lookup yields CDR1 LNHNV and CDR2 YYDKDF (reference sequence). The CDR3 loop reads CATSRTDSAGNTIYF. The CDR3 region has the DNA TGTGCCACCAGTCGTACTGACAGTGCTGGAAACACCATATATTTT. Complete variable domain (other parts from reference TRBV15 and TRBJ1-3): DAMVIQNPRYQVTQFGKPVTLSCSQTLNHNVMYWYQQKSSQAPKLLFHYYDKDFNNEADTPDNFQSRRPNTSFCFLDIRSPGLGDTAMYLCATSRTDSAGNTIYFGEGSWLTVV.

The V gene is TRBV11-1, the J gene TRBJ1-2; D call uncertain. The ends were cut back, 0 bases at V and 1 base at J, with 9 bases in the middle. The germline V gene has CDR1 SGHAT and CDR2 FQDESV (reference sequence). This CDR3 spans 15 amino acids. CDR3 sequence (DNA): TGTGCCAGCAGCTTAGCGACGGGAAATAACTATGGCTACACCTTC. It is translated as CASSLATGNNYGYTF.

This clone was found once. The rearrangement joins TRBV4-1 to TRBJ1-2; TRBD1 agrees at 9 bases. Germline V lookup: CDR1 MGHRA, CDR2 YSYEKL. The J segment lost 4 bases and the V segment lost 6 bases, leaving 9 bases of the junction unmatched. This CDR3 is built from 15 residues. This CDR3 reads CASSATGGPIYGYTF. The DNA for the CDR3 is TGCGCCAGCAGTGCCACAGGGGGCCCGATCTATGGCTACACCTTC.

V and J are TRBV14 and TRBJ1-4, with 7 nucleotides matching TRBD1. This CDR3 has 15 amino acids. In germline, CDR1 is SGHDN, CDR2 FVKESK. The trim removed 4 bases at V and 8 bases at J, leaving 10 bases unmatched. As DNA, the CDR3 is TGTGCCAGCAGCCGGTCTTCGGACAGGCGAGAAAAACTGTTTTTT. Translated, it gives CASSRSSDRREKLFF.

This chain links TRBV3-1 (or the pseudogene TRBV3-2) with TRBJ2-5; tentative D call: TRBD1 (5 bases). Germline V gene sequence: CDR1 LGHDT, CDR2 YNNKEL (reference sequence). Trimming cost V 5 bases and J 1 base, with 8 bases left between them. The CDR3 runs to 13 residues. The CDR3 sequence is CASSRGLQETQYF. The CDR3 DNA sequence: TGTGCCAGCAGCAGGGGTCTCCAAGAGACCCAGTACTTC.